These 17 T cell receptor beta chains came from one sample sequenced in a study of shared clonotypes between healthy human individuals. Produced via immunoSEQ multiplex PCR; TCRdb's table is partial and in-frame only. The table includes 1 million to 1.2 million clones, approximately 77% detected once. Specimen: memory CD4+ T cells from PBMCs. Subset indicated: CD45RA-negative fraction. These receptors were taken from a man aged 18 to 29 in good health. Some clones in this sample may be carry-over from other donors' samples.

This sequence joins TRBV2 and TRBJ2-7, with D perhaps being TRBD1 or TRBD2 (6 bases each). From germline, CDR1 is SNHLY and CDR2 FYNNEI. The length of the CDR3 is 14 residues. The V and J ends lost 1 base and 2 bases respectively, with 9 bases between them. For the CDR3, the DNA is TGTGCCAGCAGTGAAGGGGGGGCGGCCTACGAGCAGTACTTC. This gives the protein CASSEGGAAYEQYF.

V gene TRBV25-1 combines with J gene TRBJ2-5, with a tentative D call TRBD1 (6 bases). CDR1 MGHDK and CDR2 SYGVNS come from the germline V gene. The V end lost 2 bases, the J end lost 2 bases, and 9 bases lay between the germline ends. CDR3 length: 14 residues. CDR3 sequence reads: CASSENRDQETQYF. The CDR3 DNA reads TGTGCCAGCAGTGAAAACAGGGATCAAGAGACCCAGTACTTC.

The DNA for the CDR3 is TGTGCCAGCAGTTACTCTAGCGGAAACAATGAGCAGTTCTTC. This gives the protein CASSYSSGNNEQFF. J is TRBJ2-1 and V is TRBV6-6; weak D call: TRBD2 (6 bases). V was trimmed by 0 bases and J by 5 bases, leaving 8 bases between them. Per the germline V gene, CDR1 is MNHNY and CDR2 is SVGAGI (reference sequence). The CDR3 is 14 amino acids.

This clone has more than one count but fewer than ten. The chain has TRBV28 and TRBJ1-1, with D uncertain. The CDR3 extends over 14 amino acids. CDR1 is MDHEN, CDR2 SYDVKM, per germline. The ends were cut back, 3 bases at V and 0 bases at J, with 8 bases in the middle. The CDR3 reads CASSFKGLNTEAFF. The CDR3 DNA is TGTGCCAGCAGTTTCAAAGGGTTGAACACTGAAGCTTTCTTT. Supplemented by reference TRBV28 and TRBJ1-1, the full variable domain reads DVKVTQSSRYLVKRTGEKVFLECVQDMDHENMFWYRQDPGLGLRLIYFSYDVKMKEKGDIPEGYSVSREKKERFSLILESASTNQTSMYLCASSFKGLNTEAFFGQGTRLTVV.

This chain joins TRBV4-1 and TRBJ2-1, with a weak D call TRBD2 (5 bases). The V end was cut by 1 base, the J end by 3 bases, with 10 bases between. CDR1 MGHRA and CDR2 YSYEKL come from the germline V gene. The CDR3 has 15 amino acids. DNA for the CDR3: TGCGCCAGCAGCCAAGGAGCTAGCTTCTACAATGAGCAGTTCTTC. Protein: CASSQGASFYNEQFF.

This rearrangement joins TRBV7-8 to TRBJ2-6, with a weak D call TRBD1 (5 bases). This CDR3 is 17 amino acids long. CDR1 SGHVS and CDR2 FQNEAQ come from the germline V gene. Trimming removed 3 bases from V and 0 bases from J, with 12 bases in between. DNA of the CDR3: TGTGCCAGCAGCTTCTCAGGGCACAGCTCTGGGGCCAACGTCCTGACTTTC. Protein product: CASSFSGHSSGANVLTF.

The genes are TRBV28 and TRBJ1-2, with D uncertain. The V and J ends lost 6 bases and 4 bases respectively, with 12 bases between them. CDR1 is MDHEN and CDR2 is SYDVKM in the germline V gene. The CDR3 has 13 amino acids. The CDR3 nucleotides are TGTGCCAGCAGGGTTGACGGACCCTATGGCTACACCTTC. This codes for CASRVDGPYGYTF.

The chain employs TRBV4-2 and TRBJ2-7, with TRBD1 matching over 7 bases. The CDR3 contains 16 residues. V shed 1 base, J shed 1 base, and the junction held 7 bases outside the gene matches. The V gene's germline CDR1 is LGHNA and CDR2 YNFKEQ. The CDR3 loop is CASSQGAQGPSYEQYF. CDR3 DNA sequence: TGTGCCAGCAGCCAAGGGGCACAGGGGCCATCCTACGAGCAGTACTTC.

The chain uses TRBV5-1 and TRBJ2-2, with TRBD1 matching 8 bases. Germline V lookup: CDR1 SGHRS, CDR2 YFSETQ. With 6 bases clipped from V and 3 bases from J, the junction kept 16 bases outside the gene matches. CDR3 length equals 18 residues. The CDR3 sequence: CASTPLPGGAGDTGELFF. CDR3 coding DNA: TGCGCCAGCACCCCACTTCCAGGGGGCGCCGGGGACACCGGGGAGCTGTTTTTT.

The chain carries TRBV6-4 and TRBJ2-3; 8 bases match TRBD2. This CDR3 is built from 15 residues. The ends lost 6 bases at V and 4 bases at J; junction bases unmatched: 9. The germline V gene encodes CDR1 MRHNA and CDR2 SNTAGT. This CDR3 reads CASRAQGLVADTQYF. The CDR3 coding sequence is TGTGCCAGCAGAGCCCAGGGACTAGTTGCAGATACGCAGTATTTT.

About this clone: Other DNA sequences in the same sample also yield this CDR3. The rearrangement uses TRBV10-3 and TRBJ2-7; D might be TRBD2 (5 bases). The V and J ends lost 6 bases and 4 bases respectively, with 10 bases between them. This CDR3 contains 12 residues. Germline CDR1 is ENHRY and CDR2 is SYGVKD. CDR3 nucleotides: TGTGCCATCAGCGATAGAGGGTACGAGCAGTACTTC. It codes for CAISDRGYEQYF.

The chain uses TRBV6-1 and TRBJ2-2; tentative D call: TRBD1 (6 bases). V gave up 5 bases and J gave up 13 bases, with 20 bases separating them. The CDR3 is made up of 14 amino acids. Germline V CDR1 and CDR2: MNHNS, SASEGT. The CDR3 nucleotides are TGTGCCAGCAGTCAGGAGCAGCCGATACAGGGGCTGTTTTTT. It yields the protein CASSQEQPIQGLFF.

The V call is TRBV5-1, the J call TRBJ2-3; 9 nucleotides line up with TRBD1. After removal of 4 bases from V and 2 bases from J, the junction contained 5 bases not matched to a gene. Germline V gene data show CDR1 as SGHRS and CDR2 as YFSETQ. This CDR3 has 15 residues. The chain's CDR3 is CASSPDRGTTDTQYF. The CDR3 region has the DNA TGCGCCAGCAGCCCGGACAGGGGAACCACAGATACGCAGTATTTT.

The chain has TRBV7-9 and TRBJ2-7, with D possibly matching TRBD1 (5 bases). CDR1 and CDR2 from the germline V gene are SEHNR and FQNEAQ (reference sequence). This CDR3 is built from 14 residues. V was pared by 1 base and J by 5 bases, with 12 bases between. CDR3 in DNA: TGTGCCAGCAGCTTAGGGCAGGGAATGGACGAGCAGTACTTC. Residues: CASSLGQGMDEQYF.

The chain links TRBV28 to TRBJ1-3; TRBD1 might be the D (6 bases). This CDR3 has 16 amino acids. V dropped 4 bases and J dropped 0 bases, with 13 bases sitting between them. Germline V gene data show CDR1 as MDHEN and CDR2 as SYDVKM. This chain's CDR3 is CASSSGHPSSGNTIYF. In DNA, the CDR3 is TGTGCCAGCAGTTCGGGACATCCGAGCTCTGGAAACACCATATATTTT.

The J gene is TRBJ1-3, the V gene TRBV2; TRBD1 agrees at 7 bases. CDR1 is SNHLY and CDR2 is FYNNEI in the germline V gene. This CDR3 has 17 residues. J lost 0 bases, V lost 7 bases, and 12 bases had no gene match. CDR3 DNA: TGTGCCAGCACCTGGGCGGGGACAGATAACTCTGGAAACACCATATATTTT. Protein: CASTWAGTDNSGNTIYF.

This CDR3 is CASSLTSGGPYEQYF. The CDR3 DNA is TGCGCCAGCAGCCTGACTAGCGGGGGGCCCTACGAGCAGTACTTC. The rearrangement uses TRBV5-1 and TRBJ2-7; 13 bases line up with TRBD2. Germline-derived CDR1 and CDR2 are SGHRS and YFSETQ. The CDR3 totals 15 residues. Unmatched junction bases numbered 3, after V lost 4 bases and J lost 2 bases.